This T cell receptor (beta chain) was retrieved from a study of blood T cells in healthy people across ages. Comment on this clonotype: Its antigen is not identified.

Together with a sample-barcoded 5' primer, a J-beta primer mix was included in a second PCR lasting about 7 to 11 cycles. TCRdb re-analysed the 5' RACE reads in MiXCR, keeping a single row per CDR3 protein. This table holds more than 500,000 distinct CDR3 sequences, about 27% found once. V was cut by 3 bases and J by 5 bases, with 11 bases left in between. This CDR3 spans 13 amino acids. CDR1 is SGHDN, CDR2 FVKESK, per germline. General study points: Estimates based on one million T cells were treated as lower bounds.

In addition, the sample was reused for a study of T cells of mothers and their children. As reported in that work: Each 15 ul cDNA reaction used roughly 1.4 ug RNA; all RNA was used. Similar effects of thymic selection on TCR recombination output were recorded in related and unrelated pairs.

The sample comprised blood. The chain combines TRBV14 with TRBJ2-7; D not certain. This receptor was identified in a boy aged 2-15 years in good health. The CDR3 loop is CASSQRWRNEQYF. The CDR3 nucleotides are TGTGCCAGCAGCCAGCGGTGGCGTAACGAGCAGTACTTC.